This T cell receptor (beta chain) was captured by sequencing in a study of cytomegalovirus exposure and HLA in healthy donors (dated by TCRdb to about 2017). Broadly, across the study: In an earlier analysis of roughly 590 of the donors, 276 Gb of sequence data and 117 million unique TCR beta sequences from roughly 190 million T cells were reported. An early release that covered roughly 600 HLA-typed donors contained about 300 gigabases of sequencing data and tens of millions of unique TCR sequences. The genetic ancestry cluster associated with self-reported Caucasian donors included roughly four fifths of the roughly 390 genotyped donors. The study aimed to test whether cataloging public T cell receptors could reveal signatures of past pathogen exposure. The T cell repertoires of 670 or so subjects were profiled by immunosequencing and related to cytomegalovirus serostatus. In addition to the first cohort of 666 subjects, a separate validation cohort of approximately 110 different subjects was used. High-throughput TCR immunosequencing, statistical association of individual TCRs with disease status, and machine learning were combined to predict cytomegalovirus infection status. A later analysis re-examined previously published TCR beta repertoires from roughly 650 donors and added high-resolution HLA genotyping to investigate patterns of TCR occurrence. The later analysis used no new phenotypic data to find candidate immune exposures, relying instead on TCR beta sequences and their occurrence across donors. In an earlier analysis of 500 to 650 of the donors, high-throughput TCR beta sequencing was used to judge whether each TCR beta V gene segment behaved as functional or pseudogenic. Donor age, sex, ethnicity and CMV serostatus were compiled alongside the repertoire data. A later genetic analysis used genome-wide SNP genotypes for about 60% of the roughly 670 donors, treating that subset as a discovery cohort. All discovery cohort repertoires had been generated on a single sequencing platform. Class I and class II HLA loci were covered by the typing at four-digit resolution. The number of typed donors differed by locus: roughly 620-630 for A, B, C, DRB1 and DQB1; about 520 for DQA1; 600 to 610 for DPA1; and around 470 for DPB1. Five DR-DQ haplotypes were treated as single units for association and clustering because of strong linkage in the cohort. Across some 400 genotyped donors of the cohort, an average of about 240,000 unique TCR beta nucleotide sequences per donor were sequenced, and roughly a sixth of those sequences were non-productive. What the study reported, not specific to this receptor: Because HLA typing was missing for some donors at each locus, association tests included only the typed subset. The only immune exposure information available for the cohort was CMV serostatus. Strong co-occurrence of HLA alleles, especially DR and DQ, made assigning TCR associations to individual alleles difficult. A few of the identified cytomegalovirus-associated TCR beta chains were confirmed in vitro to be specific for cytomegalovirus antigens. A later analysis associated 16,951 TCR beta sequences with specific HLA alleles at a false discovery rate of 0.05. A cluster of highly shared sequence variants was judged likely to be a technical artifact of the sequencing pipeline. In a later analysis, HLA-associated TCR beta chains showed more clonal expansion and lower generation probabilities than non-associated chains that were equally common. A later analysis reported that several top co-occurrence clusters appeared linked to parvovirus B19, influenza, CMV and Epstein-Barr virus. Some IMGT-functional V segments, including TRBV6-2 and TRBV6-3, could not be distinguished by the 87-base-pair reads and were therefore excluded. A further reported finding was that TCR beta sequences accurately predicted the HLA-A and HLA-B alleles for most subjects in the first cohort. The presence/absence analyses assumed that sequencing depth was roughly uniform across donors, and that assumption may not be true. Cytomegalovirus status was reported to be diagnosed by the classifier with high specificity and sensitivity in both the original and validation cohorts. The study gave a list of 150 to 200 TCR beta chains associated with cytomegalovirus. An association between a missense DCLRE1C variant and V-gene and J-gene trimming of TCR beta chains was found in a later genetic analysis and replicated in an independent cohort. It was suggested by the authors that the approach could potentially be generalized to other disease states and immunological phenotypes. According to a later analysis, most CMV-associated TCR beta chains appeared to be HLA-restricted, and the HLA associations seemed to be driven largely by CMV exposure. Across donors, most TCR sequences were observed very rarely, whereas some public TCRs were present in many individuals. Because counts were too low, roughly 17 rarely observed V segments, including chromosome 9 orphons, were left out of the earlier analysis of a few hundred of the donors. According to a later genetic analysis, donors in an Asian-associated ancestry cluster had fewer N-insertions in productive TCRs than the approximately 670-donor mean. In this cohort, only TCR beta chains were sequenced, and detectable features were limited by the absence of alpha or paired-chain data. In an earlier analysis of some 500 of the donors, most TCR beta V segments appeared in productive rearrangements about 87% or about 30% of the time, broadly matching IMGT annotations. Linkage disequilibrium might explain the correlated functional status among segregating V segments, but an unknown experimental factor could not be ruled out. In a later analysis, TCR association rates were found to vary across HLA loci, with the most associated TCRs seen for DRB1 alleles and the fewest for HLA-C alleles.

In total, 500 to 700 healthy bone marrow donors made up the cohort. At the time of sampling, every cohort member was nominally healthy, though immune exposures that went unrecorded were likely present. The donor was CMV seronegative and was included in the group of around 320 seronegative cohort members. Each donor provided a peripheral blood sample, and peripheral blood mononuclear cells were used for TCR beta sequencing. The Qiagen DNeasy Blood Extraction Kit was used to extract genomic DNA from the blood cell samples. As to this clone: Its antigen specificity is not known. No clone much larger than this one lies a single base away; base qualities are absent.

Compared with germline, V lacks 4 bases and J lacks 3 bases; bases without a gene match: 10. The CDR3 has 16 amino acids, counting the end cysteine and phenylalanine. The entry retains the CDR3 DNA only, 48 bases that are in frame from base 1. CDR1 MGHRA and CDR2 YSYEKL are derived from the germline V gene. The library was prepared using the immunoSEQ multiplex PCR assay. The multiplex PCR relied on a mix of 60 forward primers for TCR Vbeta segments and 13 reverse primers for TCR Jbeta segments. The CDR3 region of rearranged TCR beta genes was amplified from genomic DNA by a multiplex PCR assay. On the Illumina HiSeq System, the amplified TCR beta libraries were sequenced as 87-base-pair reads. As for the original processing: A later analysis counted approximately 74 million unique TCR beta chains across the 666 repertoires, and about 10 million of these chains were shared by at least two donors. To remove PCR and sequencing errors, raw reads were error-corrected and collapsed into unique sequences using a nearest-neighbor algorithm that merged closely related sequences. V, D and J gene segments were assigned by aligning CDR3 sequences to IMGT reference sequences. For a sequence to be retained, at least a six-nucleotide match to both a V gene segment and a J gene segment was required. A rearrangement was called productive if the CDR3 had no stop codons and remained in frame with V and J, and every other rearrangement was called non-productive. CDR3 was defined according to IMGT convention as the region running from the second conserved V-encoded cysteine to the conserved J-encoded phenylalanine. Sequences without an unambiguous match to a single V gene segment were excluded from the earlier analysis of 450 to 750 of the donors. In an earlier analysis of several hundred of the donors, V segments were called functional above 56.7% productive rearrangements and were called segregating when the between-donor standard deviation exceeded 5%. A statistical classification framework was built to diagnose cytomegalovirus status from the catalog of TCR beta chain sequences. In a later analysis, TCR nucleotide sequences were compared against IMGT/GENE-DB human TR gene sequences so that V and J genes could be assigned. In a later analysis, CDR3 sequences and most-parsimonious VDJ recombination scenarios were assigned using the TCRdist pipeline. In a later analysis, each TCR beta chain was defined by its CDR3 amino acid sequence together with its V-gene family, and reads without a unique V-gene family were excluded. To address suspected cross-contamination and a sequencing artifact, a later analysis removed a few hundred highly shared, low-generation-probability nucleotide sequences. A later analysis calculated a clonal expansion index for each public chain from normalized within-repertoire ranks of inferred template counts. In a later analysis, generation probabilities were computed using a VDJ recombination model fitted to out-of-frame rearrangements, and the results were checked against IGoR. In a later analysis, TCR-TCR, TCR-HLA and TCR-CMV co-occurrence was scored with hypergeometric tests, and a repertoire-size bias correction was applied to TCR pairs. In a later analysis, false discovery rates were estimated by permuting HLA or CMV assignments 20 times. A later analysis grouped co-occurring TCRs with DBSCAN, adding TCRdist sequence similarity when clustering within HLA-allele-positive subsets. For co-occurrence clustering, repertoires with fewer than 30,000 or more than 120,000 public chains were excluded, along with roughly 5 repertoires with anomalous nucleotide sharing. TCRdb provides this immuneACCESS table in a form limited to in-frame rearrangements. Some clones are lacking; in checked studies, under half of them reflect an unresolved V gene, and why the rest are absent is not known. That table supplies the V and J calls and clone size; D and trimming were determined from the DNA. The table for this sample lists about 230,000 clones; approximately 90% of them were counted only once. The ten largest clones represent about 1% of the sample.

The V and J genes are TRBV4-1 and TRBJ2-7; TRBD1 fits 9 bases in the junction. Sample: PBMCs. This clonotype was obtained from a woman under 30 in good health and CMV-seronegative. The bases are TGCGCCAGCAGCCGAATCCGGGGACAGGGATTCTACGAGCAGTACTTC. Its coded protein is CASSRIRGQGFYEQYF.